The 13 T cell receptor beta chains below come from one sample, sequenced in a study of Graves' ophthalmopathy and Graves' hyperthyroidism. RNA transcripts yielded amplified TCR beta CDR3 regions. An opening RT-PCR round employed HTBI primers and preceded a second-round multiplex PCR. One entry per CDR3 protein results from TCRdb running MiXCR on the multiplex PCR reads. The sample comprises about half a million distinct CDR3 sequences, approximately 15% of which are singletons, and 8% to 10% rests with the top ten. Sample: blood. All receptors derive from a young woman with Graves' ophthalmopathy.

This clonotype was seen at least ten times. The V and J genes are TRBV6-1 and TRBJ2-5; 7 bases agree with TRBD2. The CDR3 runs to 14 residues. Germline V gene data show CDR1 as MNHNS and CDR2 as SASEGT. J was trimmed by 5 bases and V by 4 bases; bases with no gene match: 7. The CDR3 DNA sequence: TGTGCCAGCAGTGGCATGCGGGGAGGGGAGACCCAGTACTTC. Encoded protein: CASSGMRGGETQYF.

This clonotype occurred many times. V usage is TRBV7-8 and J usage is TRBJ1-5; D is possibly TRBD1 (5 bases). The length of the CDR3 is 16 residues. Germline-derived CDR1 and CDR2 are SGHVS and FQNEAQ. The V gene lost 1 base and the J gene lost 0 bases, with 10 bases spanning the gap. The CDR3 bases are TGTGCCAGCAGCTTAGAAGGGACCTATAGCAATCAGCCCCAGCATTTT. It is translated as CASSLEGTYSNQPQHF.

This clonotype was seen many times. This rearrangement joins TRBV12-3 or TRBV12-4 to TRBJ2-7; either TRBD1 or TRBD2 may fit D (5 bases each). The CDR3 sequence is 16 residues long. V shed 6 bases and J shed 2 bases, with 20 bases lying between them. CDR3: CASSSPHGALTYEQYF. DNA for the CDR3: TGTGCCAGCAGCTCCCCGCACGGGGCCCTTACCTACGAGCAGTACTTC.

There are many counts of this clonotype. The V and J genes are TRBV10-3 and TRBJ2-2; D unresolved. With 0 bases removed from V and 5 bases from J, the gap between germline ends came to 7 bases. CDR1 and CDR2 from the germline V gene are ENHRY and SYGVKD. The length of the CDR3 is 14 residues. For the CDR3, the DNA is TGTGCCATCAGTGAGTCGCAGGAGACCGGGGAGCTGTTTTTT. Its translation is CAISESQETGELFF.

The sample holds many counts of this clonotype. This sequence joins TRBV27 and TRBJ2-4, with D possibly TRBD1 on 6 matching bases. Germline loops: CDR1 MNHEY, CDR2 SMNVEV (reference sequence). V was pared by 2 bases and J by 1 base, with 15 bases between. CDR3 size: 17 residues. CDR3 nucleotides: TGTGCCAGCAGTTTAATTCAGGCCACAGGGGCCAAAAACATTCAGTACTTC. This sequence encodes CASSLIQATGAKNIQYF.

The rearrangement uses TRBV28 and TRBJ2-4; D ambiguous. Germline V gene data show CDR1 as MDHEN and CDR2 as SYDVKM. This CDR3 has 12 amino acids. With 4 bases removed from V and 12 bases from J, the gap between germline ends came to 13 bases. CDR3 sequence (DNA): TGTGCCAGCAGTTCGAGTCGTGGCGATCAGTACTTC. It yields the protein CASSSSRGDQYF.

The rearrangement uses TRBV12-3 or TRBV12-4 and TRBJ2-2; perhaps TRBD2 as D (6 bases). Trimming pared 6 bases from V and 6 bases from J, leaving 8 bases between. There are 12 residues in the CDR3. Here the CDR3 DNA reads TGTGCCAGCAGGGAGGGACCCGGGGAGCTGTTTTTT. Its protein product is CASREGPGELFF.

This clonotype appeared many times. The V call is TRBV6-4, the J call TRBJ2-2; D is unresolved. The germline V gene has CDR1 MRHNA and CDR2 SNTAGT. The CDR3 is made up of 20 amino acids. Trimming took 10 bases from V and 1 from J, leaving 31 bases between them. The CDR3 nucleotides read TGTGCCACCCCTACGAGGTCCATTGTAGGACCCAAATTGAACACCGGGGAGCTGTTTTTT. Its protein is CATPTRSIVGPKLNTGELFF.

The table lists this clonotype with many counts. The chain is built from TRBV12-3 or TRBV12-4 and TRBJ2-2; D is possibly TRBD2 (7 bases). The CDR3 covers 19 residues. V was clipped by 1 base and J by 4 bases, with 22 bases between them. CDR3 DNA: TGTGCCAGCAGTTTAGGGGTCACATGGGGGGGCGACGTCACCGGGGAGCTGTTTTTT. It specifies CASSLGVTWGGDVTGELFF.

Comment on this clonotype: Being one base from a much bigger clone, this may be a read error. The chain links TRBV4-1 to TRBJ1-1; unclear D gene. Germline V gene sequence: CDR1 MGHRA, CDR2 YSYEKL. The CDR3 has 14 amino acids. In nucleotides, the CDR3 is TGCGCCAGCAGCCAAGAAGGGAGATACACTGAAGCTTGCTTT. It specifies CASSQEGRYTEACF.

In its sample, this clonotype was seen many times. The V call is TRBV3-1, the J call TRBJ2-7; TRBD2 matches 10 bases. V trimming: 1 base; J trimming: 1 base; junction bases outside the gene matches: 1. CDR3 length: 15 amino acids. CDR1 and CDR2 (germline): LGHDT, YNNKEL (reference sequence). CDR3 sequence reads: CASSQASGGSYEQYF. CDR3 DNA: TGTGCCAGCAGCCAAGCTAGCGGGGGATCCTACGAGCAGTACTTC.

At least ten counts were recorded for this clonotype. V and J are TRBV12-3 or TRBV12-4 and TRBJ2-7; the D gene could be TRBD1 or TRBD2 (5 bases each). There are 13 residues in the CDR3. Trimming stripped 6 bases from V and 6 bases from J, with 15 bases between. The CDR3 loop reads CASSPGAVGEQYF. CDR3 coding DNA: TGTGCCAGCAGCCCCGGGGCAGTAGGCGAGCAGTACTTC.

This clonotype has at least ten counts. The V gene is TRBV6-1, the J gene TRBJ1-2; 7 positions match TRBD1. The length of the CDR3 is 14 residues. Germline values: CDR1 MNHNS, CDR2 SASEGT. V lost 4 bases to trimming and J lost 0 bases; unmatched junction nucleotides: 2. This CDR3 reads CASSGQGSNYGYTF. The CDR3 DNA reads TGTGCCAGCAGTGGACAGGGTTCTAACTATGGCTACACCTTC.